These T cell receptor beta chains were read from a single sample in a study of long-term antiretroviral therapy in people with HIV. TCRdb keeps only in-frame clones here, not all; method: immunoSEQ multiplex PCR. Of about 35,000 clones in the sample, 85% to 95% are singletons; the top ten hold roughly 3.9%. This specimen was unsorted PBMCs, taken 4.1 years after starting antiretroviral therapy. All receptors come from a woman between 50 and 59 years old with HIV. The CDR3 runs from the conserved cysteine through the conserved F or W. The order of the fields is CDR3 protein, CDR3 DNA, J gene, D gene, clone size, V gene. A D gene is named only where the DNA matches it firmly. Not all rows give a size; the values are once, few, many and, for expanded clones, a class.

CDR3 protein: CASSTSGVLQETQYF
CDR3 DNA: TGTGCCAGCAGCACTAGCGGGGTTCTCCAAGAGACCCAGTACTTC
J gene: TRBJ2-5
D gene: TRBD2
clone size: once
V gene: TRBV11-2

CDR3 protein: CASSFVPGQGSNTEAFF
CDR3 DNA: TGTGCCAGCAGCTTTGTCCCGGGACAGGGTTCGAACACTGAAGCTTTCTTT
J gene: TRBJ1-1
D gene: TRBD1
clone size: -
V gene: TRBV7-9

CDR3 protein: CASSRPGPVRTF
CDR3 DNA: TGCGCCAGCAGCCGTCCGGGCCCCGTGAGAACCTTC
J gene: TRBJ1-2
D gene: -
clone size: -
V gene: TRBV5-1

CDR3 protein: CASSSTLWGITYEQYF
CDR3 DNA: TGTGCCAGCAGTTCTACGCTCTGGGGCATCACCTACGAGCAGTACTTC
J gene: TRBJ2-7
D gene: -
clone size: -
V gene: TRBV6-5

CDR3 protein: CASSQGRQRDYGQYF
CDR3 DNA: TGCGCCAGCAGCCAAGGCCGACAGCGGGACTACGGGCAGTACTTC
J gene: TRBJ2-7
D gene: TRBD2
clone size: -
V gene: TRBV4-1

CDR3 protein: CASSSGQLMNTEAFF
CDR3 DNA: TGCGCCAGCAGCTCGGGACAGCTCATGAACACTGAAGCTTTCTTT
J gene: TRBJ1-1
D gene: TRBD1
clone size: -
V gene: TRBV5-1

CDR3 protein: CASSAGGLQETQYF
CDR3 DNA: TGTGCCAGTAGTGCGGGGGGTCTACAGGAGACCCAGTACTTC
J gene: TRBJ2-5
D gene: TRBD2
clone size: -
V gene: TRBV19

CDR3 protein: CSVAASGWGTEAFF
CDR3 DNA: TGCAGCGTCGCCGCGTCGGGGTGGGGCACTGAAGCTTTCTTT
J gene: TRBJ1-1
D gene: -
clone size: -
V gene: TRBV29-1

CDR3 protein: CASSIGPLGNQPQHF
CDR3 DNA: TGTGCCAGTAGTATAGGGCCCCTGGGCAATCAGCCCCAGCATTTT
J gene: TRBJ1-5
D gene: -
clone size: -
V gene: TRBV19

CDR3 protein: CASRNTNEKLFF
CDR3 DNA: TGTGCCAGCAGGAATACTAATGAAAAACTGTTTTTT
J gene: TRBJ1-4
D gene: -
clone size: -
V gene: TRBV6-5

CDR3 protein: CASSKGWAGGYYYGYTF
CDR3 DNA: TGTGCCAGCAGCAAAGGTTGGGCAGGGGGATATTACTATGGCTACACCTTC
J gene: TRBJ1-2
D gene: -
clone size: once
V gene: TRBV21-1

CDR3 protein: CASSPRGTSGETQYF
CDR3 DNA: TGTGCCAGCAGCCCCCGAGGGACATCGGGAGAGACCCAGTACTTC
J gene: TRBJ2-5
D gene: -
clone size: -
V gene: TRBV7-2

CDR3 protein: CSGLNTGGADKNIQYF
CDR3 DNA: TGCAGCGGCCTAAATACAGGGGGCGCGGACAAAAACATTCAGTACTTC
J gene: TRBJ2-4
D gene: TRBD1
clone size: -
V gene: TRBV29-1

CDR3 protein: CASSLDRVDPGELFF
CDR3 DNA: TGTGCCAGCAGCTTAGACAGGGTTGATCCCGGGGAGCTGTTTTTT
J gene: TRBJ2-2
D gene: -
clone size: -
V gene: TRBV11-3

CDR3 protein: CASSTADGVHGYTF
CDR3 DNA: TGTGCCAGTAGTACCGCGGACGGGGTCCATGGCTACACCTTC
J gene: TRBJ1-2
D gene: -
clone size: -
V gene: TRBV19

CDR3 protein: CASSPGQGTGYGYTF
CDR3 DNA: TGTGCCAGCAGTCCCGGACAGGGGACGGGCTATGGCTACACCTTC
J gene: TRBJ1-2
D gene: TRBD1
clone size: -
V gene: TRBV27

CDR3 protein: CASSSAGTPSYNEQFF
CDR3 DNA: TGCGCCAGCAGCTCAGCCGGAACACCTTCCTACAATGAGCAGTTCTTC
J gene: TRBJ2-1
D gene: -
clone size: -
V gene: TRBV5-1

CDR3 protein: CASSISRGAGDGYTF
CDR3 DNA: TGTGCCAGCAGTATAAGTCGGGGGGCTGGGGATGGCTACACCTTC
J gene: TRBJ1-2
D gene: -
clone size: -
V gene: TRBV6-6

CDR3 protein: CASRNGGSADTQYF
CDR3 DNA: TGTGCCAGCAGGAACGGGGGATCGGCAGATACGCAGTATTTT
J gene: TRBJ2-3
D gene: -
clone size: -
V gene: TRBV6-6

CDR3 protein: CASSEGTHGNTIYF
CDR3 DNA: TGTGCCAGCAGTGAAGGGACCCATGGAAACACCATATATTTT
J gene: TRBJ1-3
D gene: -
clone size: -
V gene: TRBV6-1

CDR3 protein: CASSVRFESGEQYF
CDR3 DNA: TGTGCCAGCAGCGTAAGATTCGAGTCGGGCGAGCAGTACTTC
J gene: TRBJ2-7
D gene: -
clone size: -
V gene: TRBV9

CDR3 protein: CAISEDREIGGYTF
CDR3 DNA: TGTGCCATCAGTGAAGACAGGGAAATCGGTGGCTACACCTTC
J gene: TRBJ1-2
D gene: TRBD1
clone size: -
V gene: TRBV10-3

CDR3 protein: CASSSPGESNGELFF
CDR3 DNA: TGTGCCAGCAGCTCCCCCGGGGAATCAAACGGGGAGCTGTTTTTT
J gene: TRBJ2-2
D gene: -
clone size: once
V gene: TRBV7-9

CDR3 protein: CASGSLPQDGYTF
CDR3 DNA: TGTGCTAGTGGTTCTCTACCCCAGGATGGCTACACCTTC
J gene: TRBJ1-2
D gene: -
clone size: once
V gene: TRBV12-5

CDR3 protein: CASSRQGGRGNTIYF
CDR3 DNA: TGTGCCAGCAGCCGTCAGGGGGGACGTGGAAACACCATATATTTT
J gene: TRBJ1-3
D gene: TRBD1
clone size: -
V gene: TRBV6-5